These 27 T cell receptor beta chains originate from one sample sequenced in a study of OX40 agonist ivuxolimab in advanced cancers. Only in-frame clones appear in the TCRdb table, and some are missing; sequencing was by immunoSEQ multiplex PCR. The sample carries approximately 79,000 clones, about 85% recorded once. Material: CD4+ or CD8+ T cells sorted from blood, obtained in a trial of the OX40 agonist ivuxolimab. All receptors derive from an adult with an advanced solid tumor such as melanoma, head and neck, liver or kidney cancer.

V gene TRBV11-2 combines with J gene TRBJ2-5, with D uncertain. The ends were cut back, 0 bases at V and 9 bases at J, with 11 bases in the middle. Germline CDR1 SGHAT, CDR2 FQNNGV. The CDR3 spans 13 residues. CDR3: CASSLDPGSAQYF. As DNA, the CDR3 is TGTGCCAGCAGCTTAGACCCGGGTTCCGCCCAGTACTTC.

The chain carries TRBV10-3 and TRBJ1-2; D is undetermined. Germline CDR1 is ENHRY and CDR2 is SYGVKD. The CDR3 covers 14 residues. Trimming pared 7 bases from V and 4 bases from J, leaving 16 bases between. DNA for the CDR3: TGTGCCATCAAATTTGGTAGGGAGGTCTATGGCTACACCTTC. Translating gives CAIKFGREVYGYTF.

The rearrangement links TRBV11-2 to TRBJ1-1; 8 bases match TRBD1. This CDR3 has 17 residues. Germline V lookup: CDR1 SGHAT, CDR2 FQNNGV. V lost 7 bases and J lost 4; bases outside the gene matches: 17. The chain's CDR3 is CASTTTGTGYASTEAFF. DNA for the CDR3: TGTGCCAGCACCACCACCGGGACAGGTTACGCGTCCACTGAAGCTTTCTTT.

The genes are TRBV27 and TRBJ2-7; 7 bases match TRBD1. Unmatched junction bases numbered 10, after V lost 6 bases and J lost 2 bases. The CDR3 consists of 15 residues. The germline CDR1 and CDR2 sequences are MNHEY and SMNVEV (reference sequence). The CDR3 loop is CASSPGQTTTYEQYF. Here the CDR3 DNA reads TGTGCCAGCAGCCCGGGACAGACCACAACCTACGAGCAGTACTTC.

This clone was seen just once. The V call is TRBV6-5, the J call TRBJ2-3; tentatively, D is TRBD2 (6 bases). Trimming removed 2 bases at V and 4 bases at J, with 10 bases between. This CDR3 contains 14 residues. CDR1 and CDR2 from the germline V gene are MNHEY and SVGAGI. The CDR3 DNA is TGTGCCAGCAGTTACACCGGAGGGGCAGATACGCAGTATTTT. Residues: CASSYTGGADTQYF.

The chain is built from TRBV5-6 and TRBJ2-7, with D hard to call. Trimming cost V 2 bases and J 1 base, with 13 bases left between them. Germline V gene lookup returns CDR1 SGHDT and CDR2 YYEEEE. The CDR3 covers 15 residues. The DNA of the CDR3 is TGTGCCAGCAGCTTTCGCCAGTTGGGTTCCTACGAGCAGTACTTC. It is translated as CASSFRQLGSYEQYF.

The rearrangement joins TRBV11-3 to TRBJ1-1; the D gene is possibly TRBD1 (5 bases). The CDR3 is 14 amino acids. The germline gives CDR1 SGHNT, CDR2 YENEEA. Trimming took 3 bases from V and 6 from J, leaving 14 bases between them. Written as DNA, the CDR3 is TGTGCCAGCAGCTTTCACCTTCGGGACCCTGAAGCTTTCTTT. Translation: CASSFHLRDPEAFF.

The chain couples TRBV30 to TRBJ2-7; D unclear. The germline CDR1 and CDR2 sequences are GTSNPN and SVGIG (reference sequence). The CDR3 is 12 residues long. Trimming removed 3 bases at V and 3 bases at J, with 9 bases between. The CDR3 nucleotides read TGTGCCTGGAGCGGGTTCAACTACGAGCAGTACTTC. As protein: CAWSGFNYEQYF.

This chain uses TRBV7-2 with TRBJ2-7; D might be TRBD1 (6 bases). The CDR3 contains 14 residues. Between the trimmed V and J ends, which lost 7 bases and 1 base, there was a span of 14 bases. Per germline, CDR1 SGHTA and CDR2 FQGNSA. The CDR3 DNA is TGTGCCAGCAATCTATTAGGGACATCCTACGAGCAGTACTTC. This codes for CASNLLGTSYEQYF. Together with reference TRBV7-2 and TRBJ2-7, the CDR3 gives the full variable domain: GAGVSQSPSNKVTEKGKDVELRCDPISGHTALYWYRQSLGQGLEFLIYFQGNSAPDKSGLPSDRFSAERTGGSVSTLTIQRTQQEDSAVYLCASNLLGTSYEQYFGPGTRLTVT.

The chain joins TRBV4-1 to TRBJ1-4; perhaps TRBD1 as D (5 bases). Germline CDR1 and CDR2: MGHRA and YSYEKL. The CDR3 spans 18 residues. The ends were cut back, 0 bases at V and 6 bases at J, with 20 bases in the middle. Here the CDR3 DNA reads TGCGCCAGCAGCCAAGAAATGGGAGGGGATAGTAAGGATGAAAAACTGTTTTTT. This sequence encodes CASSQEMGGDSKDEKLFF.

The chain combines TRBV27 with TRBJ2-4; 12 nucleotides agree with TRBD1. The CDR3 sequence is 16 residues long. Losses at the gene ends were 6 bases for V and 7 bases for J; bases not matched to a gene: 10. Germline V gene lookup returns CDR1 MNHEY and CDR2 SMNVEV (reference sequence). The DNA for the CDR3 is TGTGCCAGCAGCCAGCCGGGACAGGGGGCGAGGAACATTCAGTACTTC. This sequence encodes CASSQPGQGARNIQYF.

The chain is built from TRBV7-3 and TRBJ1-1; D remains ambiguous. Trimming took off 2 bases at V and 7 bases at J, with 11 bases between the two ends. The germline gives CDR1 SGHTA, CDR2 FQGTGA. The CDR3 length is 13 residues. The CDR3 loop is CASSLESDREAFF. CDR3 DNA sequence: TGTGCCAGCAGCTTAGAGTCGGACCGTGAAGCTTTCTTT.

The rearrangement joins TRBV5-4 to TRBJ2-1, with TRBD2 identical over 8 bases. CDR3 size: 15 residues. V lost 0 bases to trimming and J lost 9 bases; unmatched junction nucleotides: 8. Germline lookup yields CDR1 SGHNT and CDR2 YYREEE (reference sequence). The CDR3 nucleotides read TGTGCCAGCAGCTTGGAGGGGACTAGGATCGGTGAGCAGTTCTTC. Translated, it gives CASSLEGTRIGEQFF.

This chain uses TRBV9 with TRBJ2-5, with D maybe TRBD1 (5 bases). Between the trimmed V and J ends, which lost 0 bases and 7 bases, there was a span of 13 bases. Per germline, CDR1 SGDLS and CDR2 YYNGEE. The CDR3 contains 14 residues. The CDR3 spells CASSVGGWARTQYF. The CDR3 DNA reads TGTGCCAGCAGCGTAGGGGGCTGGGCCAGGACCCAGTACTTC.

This clone was found once. This rearrangement joins TRBV2 to TRBJ1-1; the D is unclear. CDR1 SNHLY and CDR2 FYNNEI come from the germline V gene. This CDR3 has 14 amino acids. V lost 6 bases to trimming and J lost 5 bases, with 16 bases between them. The CDR3 reads CASRKKGLLTEAFF. The DNA for the CDR3 is TGTGCCAGCAGAAAAAAGGGTCTCCTTACTGAAGCTTTCTTT.

V usage is TRBV4-2 and J usage is TRBJ2-3, with TRBD2 identical over 7 bases. CDR1 is LGHNA, CDR2 YNFKEQ, per germline. The CDR3 extends over 19 amino acids. The junction had 12 bases not matched to a gene; V was cut back by 0 bases and J by 0 bases. The CDR3 region has the DNA TGTGCCAGCAGCCAAGATAGGTTAATAGCGGGTCGCAGCACAGATACGCAGTATTTT. Translating it yields CASSQDRLIAGRSTDTQYF.

This clone has only one observation. V is TRBV10-3 and J is TRBJ2-2, with D unclear. Germline V lookup: CDR1 ENHRY, CDR2 SYGVKD. The CDR3 runs 11 residues. The V and J ends lost 10 bases and 1 base respectively, with 4 bases between them. Here the CDR3 DNA reads TGTGCCACGAGGAACACCGGGGAGCTGTTTTTT. It translates to CATRNTGELFF.

The V and J genes are TRBV4-1 and TRBJ2-7; 8 positions agree with TRBD2. The germline V gene has CDR1 MGHRA and CDR2 YSYEKL. CDR3 size: 15 residues. J was trimmed by 12 bases and V by 1 base; bases with no gene match: 14. The CDR3, as DNA: TGCGCCAGCAGCCAAGTACATGGGCGGGGGGACTTCTTGTACTTC. It is translated as CASSQVHGRGDFLYF.

Of note for this clone: Germline is not matched at one junction end, which may reflect a read error. The gene calls are TRBV7-7 and TRBJ1-2; perhaps TRBD1 as D (5 bases). The germline V gene has CDR1 SSHAT and CDR2 FNYEAQ (reference sequence). The CDR3 has 14 residues. The CDR3 nucleotides are TGTGCTAGCAGCGCTAGGACACCCAACTATGGCTACACCTTC. It yields the protein CASSARTPNYGYTF.

The chain employs TRBV19 and TRBJ2-1; 11 nucleotides align to TRBD2. V lost 6 bases, J lost 6 bases, and 7 bases stayed unmatched. This CDR3 contains 15 residues. Germline loops: CDR1 LNHDA, CDR2 SQIVND (reference sequence). CDR3 nucleotide sequence: TGTGCCAGTAGGACGGGACTAGCGGCGGTCAATGAGCAGTTCTTC. Translation: CASRTGLAAVNEQFF.

This chain uses TRBV7-6 with TRBJ2-1; 9 bases are a match to TRBD2. The ends lost 5 bases at V and 9 bases at J; junction bases unmatched: 14. This CDR3 has 16 amino acids. Germline V gene data show CDR1 as SGHVS and CDR2 as FNYEAQ. The CDR3 DNA follows: TGTGCCAGCAGCATCCGCCCCGGACTAGCGCCGTTTGAGCAGTTCTTC. Its protein is CASSIRPGLAPFEQFF.

The rearrangement joins TRBV7-2 to TRBJ2-5, with 11 bases identical to TRBD2. There are 14 residues in the CDR3. Per germline, CDR1 SGHTA and CDR2 FQGNSA. The junction had 5 bases not matched to a gene; V was cut back by 5 bases and J by 6 bases. As DNA, the CDR3 is TGTGCCAGCAGCATTACTAGCGGGGGCCAGACCCAGTACTTC. Protein sequence: CASSITSGGQTQYF. Together with reference TRBV7-2 and TRBJ2-5, the CDR3 gives the full variable domain: GAGVSQSPSNKVTEKGKDVELRCDPISGHTALYWYRQSLGQGLEFLIYFQGNSAPDKSGLPSDRFSAERTGGSVSTLTIQRTQQEDSAVYLCASSITSGGQTQYFGPGTRLLVL.

The V gene is TRBV7-2, the J gene TRBJ2-7; D uncertain. CDR3 length: 12 amino acids. Germline V gene lookup returns CDR1 SGHTA and CDR2 FQGNSA. Deletions cut 1 base from V and 3 bases from J, with 4 bases between. The CDR3 loop reads CASSLVGYEQYF. CDR3 bases: TGTGCCAGCAGCTTAGTTGGCTACGAGCAGTACTTC.

This chain uses TRBV4-3 with TRBJ1-4; D gene ambiguous. The CDR3 length is 16 residues. Germline V gene lookup returns CDR1 LGHNA and CDR2 YSLEER. V gave up 0 bases and J gave up 5 bases, with 13 bases separating them. CDR3 sequence reads: CASSQDKSASNEKLFF. The CDR3 DNA follows: TGCGCCAGCAGCCAAGATAAGTCAGCTAGCAATGAAAAACTGTTTTTT.

The chain uses TRBV7-2 and TRBJ1-5; TRBD1 might be the D (6 bases). The CDR3 contains 14 residues. Between the trimmed V and J ends, which lost 5 bases and 5 bases, there was a span of 13 bases. Germline values: CDR1 SGHTA, CDR2 FQGNSA. CDR3 nucleotides: TGTGCCAGCAGCGCACAGGGAGCGGATCAGCCCCAGCATTTT. This codes for CASSAQGADQPQHF.

This CDR3 reads CASTYLRQTGNQPQHF. For the CDR3, the DNA is TGTGCCAGTACCTACCTGAGGCAAACAGGAAATCAGCCCCAGCATTTT. The V call is TRBV19, the J call TRBJ1-5, with D maybe TRBD1 (5 bases). In germline, CDR1 is LNHDA, CDR2 SQIVND (reference sequence). V dropped 7 bases and J dropped 4 bases, with 20 bases sitting between them. CDR3 size: 16 residues.

V usage is TRBV5-1 and J usage is TRBJ2-7, with TRBD2 matching over 12 bases. Germline V gives CDR1 SGHRS, CDR2 YFSETQ. V lost 0 bases, J lost 2 bases, and 12 bases stayed unmatched. The CDR3 is 19 residues long. CDR3 in amino acids: CASSLEPSGRAVLTYEQYF. The CDR3 nucleotides read TGCGCCAGCAGCTTGGAACCTAGCGGGAGGGCGGTTCTTACCTACGAGCAGTACTTC.